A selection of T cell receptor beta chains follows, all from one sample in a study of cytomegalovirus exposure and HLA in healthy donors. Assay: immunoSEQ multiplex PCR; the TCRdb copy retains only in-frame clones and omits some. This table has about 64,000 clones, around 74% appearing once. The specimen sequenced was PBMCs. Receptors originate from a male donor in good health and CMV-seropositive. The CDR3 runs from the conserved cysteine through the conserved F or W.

CDR3 protein: CASSQLTSNTEAFF
V gene: TRBV4-1
CDR3 length: 14
J gene: TRBJ1-1

CDR3 protein: CASSIPGTRDTQYF
V gene: TRBV9
CDR3 length: 14
J gene: TRBJ2-3

CDR3 protein: CASSLDRGVYNEQFF
V gene: TRBV7-7
CDR3 length: 15
J gene: TRBJ2-1

CDR3 protein: CASSIAGSSYNEQFF
V gene: TRBV11-2
CDR3 length: 15
J gene: TRBJ2-1

CDR3 protein: CSATIRPDTQYF
V gene: TRBV29-1
CDR3 length: 12
J gene: TRBJ2-3

CDR3 protein: CASSSPTGGPGDTQYF
V gene: TRBV6-5
CDR3 length: 16
J gene: TRBJ2-3

CDR3 protein: CASNADRVTEAFF
V gene: TRBV5-4
CDR3 length: 13
J gene: TRBJ1-1

CDR3 protein: CASKRTDTQYF
V gene: TRBV6-5
CDR3 length: 11
J gene: TRBJ2-3

CDR3 protein: CASSFQGPTEAFF
V gene: TRBV7-2
CDR3 length: 13
J gene: TRBJ1-1

CDR3 protein: CASSFRGPYGYTF
V gene: TRBV7-9
CDR3 length: 13
J gene: TRBJ1-2

CDR3 protein: CASSPGTADSYEQYF
V gene: TRBV6-6
CDR3 length: 15
J gene: TRBJ2-7

CDR3 protein: CASSFWDRSYNEQFF
V gene: TRBV5-1
CDR3 length: 15
J gene: TRBJ2-1

CDR3 protein: CAISEQGGANEKLFF
V gene: TRBV10-3
CDR3 length: 15
J gene: TRBJ1-4

CDR3 protein: CASRSTGGYGYTF
V gene: TRBV6-5
CDR3 length: 13
J gene: TRBJ1-2

CDR3 protein: CASGLAEPLEQYF
V gene: TRBV10-3
CDR3 length: 13
J gene: TRBJ2-7

CDR3 protein: CASSYAGPPPYEQYF
V gene: TRBV6-5
CDR3 length: 15
J gene: TRBJ2-7